Described below is a single T cell receptor (beta chain) sequence and its context. Its antigen specificity is not known. No much larger clone is present one base from it, and per-base qualities are unavailable. Using a constant-region primer and ProtoScript II reverse transcriptase, TCRbeta-specific cDNA was reverse-transcribed from 450 to 650 ng total RNA. The TCRbeta libraries were prepared through three rounds of nested multiplex PCR following a slightly modified ARM-PCR procedure. Each of the first two PCR rounds ran for approximately 11 cycles and used multiplex TRBV1-TRBV30 forward primers together with a Cbeta reverse primer. Sample barcodes and Illumina adapters were added in a final 25-cycle PCR using Deep VentR polymerase. Before sequencing, amplicons between 200 and 500 bp were purified from gel using a QIAquick gel extraction kit. TCRbeta amplicons were sequenced on an Illumina HiSeq 2500 with 250-bp paired-end reads. The authors processed their data as follows. To recover full CDR3 sequences, reads were quality-trimmed using Trimmomatic v0.33 and paired reads were then merged using FLASH v1.2.11. V, D and J germline segments were assigned to the rearranged TCRbeta sequences using MiGEC v1.2.1b. Clonotype statistics, along with Shannon-Wiener diversity indices, were calculated using VDJtools v1.0.0. To cut down on sampling bias, every analysis after diversity analysis relied on just the 250 most abundant clonotypes from each sample. TCRdb reworked the public reads: Q25 trimming with fastp, MiXCR clone assembly, productive beta chains retained. One record per CDR3 amino acid sequence lists the most common genes and DNA. The V and J calls and clone size come from TCRdb's table, not from the authors' own analysis. The table for this sample lists approximately 80,000 distinct CDR3 sequences; roughly 69% of them were counted only once. Approximately 27% of the sample rests with the top ten.

There are 16 amino acids in the CDR3, from cysteine to phenylalanine inclusive. The kept DNA is CDR3 alone, 48 bases in frame from the first base. CDR1 SEHNR and CDR2 FQNEAQ are derived from the germline V gene (reference sequence). This record belongs to a study of tumor-infiltrating lymphocytes in primary liver carcinoma (dated by TCRdb to the late 2010s). Study-level background: The five patients, three men and two women aged 30 to 69 years, had hepatocellular carcinoma (four) or combined HCC and intrahepatic cholangiocarcinoma (one). Samples yielded roughly 3.65 to 7.13 million productive TCRbeta reads; read depth did not differ significantly between tissue types. For each liver tumor, the study sampled five regions along with adjacent normal tissue and blood, and applied TCRbeta repertoire sequencing, expression microarrays and whole-exome sequencing. Reproducibility between technical replicate repertoires was high, with correlation coefficients above 0.95 and mean shared-clone rates around 0.88. The tumors of the five patients were staged as T1-T3 N0M0, with maximum diameters ranging from roughly 4.2 to 10 cm. A total of 35 or so specimens from 5 patients, comprising some 25 tumor regions, 5 adjacent noncancerous liver tissues and 5 peripheral blood samples, were covered by TCRbeta repertoire sequencing. Points the paper makes about the study in general: A significantly larger repertoire fraction was made up by the top 250 clones in tumors than in blood (p = 0.039). Repertoire overlap was found to be higher between tumor regions (mean approximately 35%) than between tumor-adjacent (approximately 17%) or tumor-blood (around 15%) pairs, consistent with antigen-driven expansion. Because sequencing covered only the TCR beta chain and unpaired alpha chains were not captured, true repertoire diversity is likely underestimated. With just 4 or 5 patients in the study, the authors point out that the findings should be validated in a larger study. Comparison of CD4+ and CD8+ T cell repertoires was precluded by the use of bulk unsorted samples.

Without any cell sorting, total RNA and DNA were co-extracted from approximately 20-30 mg of bulk tissue using the AllPrep DNA/RNA mini kit. Surgical resection was performed in China between 2015 and March 2016 on a handful of patients with histopathologically diagnosed primary liver carcinoma. Patients had chronic HBV infection and were treatment-naive at sampling. Pieces of fresh tumor and adjacent tissue were cut in half, with one half kept in RNAlater at -80 degrees C and the other half sent for histology. The material sequenced was tumor-adjacent normal liver tissue. The V and J genes are TRBV7-9 and TRBJ2-1, and 8 junctional nucleotides match TRBD2. The clonotype was recovered from a man aged 35-49 years with primary liver carcinoma and hepatitis B virus infection. The bases are TGTGCTAGTAGCTTGGACAGCGGGAGTCAGGCCAGTGAGCAGTTCTTC. Its translation reads: CASSLDSGSQASEQFF.